Shown below are 25 T cell receptor beta chains from a single sample sequenced in a study of somatic mutations in cytotoxic T cells in rheumatoid arthritis. TCRdb's copy holds only in-frame clones and misses some; the assay was immunoSEQ multiplex PCR. The sample lists roughly 16,000 clones; around three quarters were seen once. The sample consisted of CD8+ T cells sorted from blood. Receptors were obtained from an adult with rheumatoid arthritis.

The V gene is TRBV4-1, the J gene TRBJ2-7; 7 bases map to TRBD1. The CDR3 loop spans 16 amino acids. J lost 2 bases, V lost 1 base, and 8 bases had no gene match. Germline V CDR1 and CDR2: MGHRA, YSYEKL. CDR3 nucleotides: TGCGCCAGCAGCCAAGTAGCAGGGACAGAGCCCTACGAGCAGTACTTC. This sequence encodes CASSQVAGTEPYEQYF.

The J gene is TRBJ2-5, the V gene TRBV6-4; 13 bases map to TRBD2. The germline V gene has CDR1 MRHNA and CDR2 SNTAGT. J gave up 1 base and V 4 bases, and 0 bases lay outside the gene matches. There are 15 residues in the CDR3. DNA of the CDR3: TGTGCCAGCAGTGGACTAGCGGGGGGCCAAGAGACCCAGTACTTC. It specifies CASSGLAGGQETQYF.

This clone was observed once. The chain uses TRBV7-9 and TRBJ2-1, with a tentative D call TRBD1 (7 bases). Germline V gene lookup returns CDR1 SEHNR and CDR2 FQNEAQ (reference sequence). This CDR3 has 14 residues. Trimming pared 5 bases from V and 3 bases from J, leaving 11 bases between. CDR3 bases: TGTGCCAGCAGCGCAGGGGGGAACTACAATGAGCAGTTCTTC. This encodes CASSAGGNYNEQFF.

This clone has a single count. V and J are TRBV19 and TRBJ1-2; TRBD1 is a possible D gene (6 bases). The CDR3 runs 15 residues. CDR1 and CDR2 from the germline V gene are LNHDA and SQIVND (reference sequence). The V and J ends lost 5 bases and 3 bases respectively, with 16 bases between them. In DNA form, the CDR3 reads TGTGCCAGTAGTGAGGACAGACAGCTCTACTATGGCTACACCTTC. Its protein product is CASSEDRQLYYGYTF.

This rearrangement joins TRBV6-1 to TRBJ2-7, with 7 nucleotides matching TRBD1. Per the germline V gene, CDR1 is MNHNS and CDR2 is SASEGT. This CDR3 region has 14 residues. V trimming: 3 bases; J trimming: 2 bases; junction bases outside the gene matches: 4. CDR3 nucleotides: TGTGCCAGCAGTGAGGGGGACAGAACCTACGAGCAGTACGTC. Its translation is CASSEGDRTYEQYV.

The chain has TRBV10-2 and TRBJ1-2; D possibly corresponds to TRBD1 (5 bases). V shed 3 bases and J shed 5 bases, with 13 bases lying between them. The CDR3 extends over 14 amino acids. Germline loops: CDR1 WSHSY, CDR2 SAAADI. The CDR3 DNA follows: TGCGCCAGCAGTGATTCAGGGATCCCATATGGCTACACCTTC. Translating gives CASSDSGIPYGYTF.

This clone has more than one count but fewer than ten. The chain carries TRBV5-4 and TRBJ1-6, with 10 positions matching TRBD1. Unmatched junction bases numbered 12, after V lost 4 bases and J lost 14 bases. There are 15 residues in the CDR3. Germline-derived CDR1 and CDR2 are SGHNT and YYREEE (reference sequence). The CDR3 DNA follows: TGTGCCAGCAGCAATAGGACAGGGGGTAATTTAGCCCTCCACTTT. It is translated as CASSNRTGGNLALHF.

This rearrangement joins TRBV5-1 to TRBJ2-1; D perhaps matches TRBD2 (7 bases). With 2 bases removed from V and 6 bases from J, the gap between germline ends came to 15 bases. The CDR3 covers 15 residues. Germline V gives CDR1 SGHRS, CDR2 YFSETQ. This CDR3 is CASSFSGGPINEQFF. The CDR3 DNA reads TGCGCCAGCAGCTTCTCCGGGGGGCCAATCAATGAGCAGTTCTTC.

The chain couples TRBV4-1 to TRBJ2-1, with TRBD2 matching 14 bases. Germline V CDR1 and CDR2: MGHRA, YSYEKL. V dropped 0 bases and J dropped 2; count of bases not matched to a gene: 3. This CDR3 spans 18 amino acids. As DNA, the CDR3 is TGCGCCAGCAGCCAAGAGCCGGGACTAGCGGGGGCCTACAATGAGCAGTTCTTC. Protein sequence: CASSQEPGLAGAYNEQFF.

This clone rates as large. This rearrangement joins TRBV2 to TRBJ1-1; no reliable D call. This CDR3 has 13 residues. The germline V and J ends were trimmed by 2 bases and 4 bases, with 8 bases remaining between them. CDR1 SNHLY and CDR2 FYNNEI come from the germline V gene. Here the CDR3 reads CASSENPGTEAFF. CDR3 nucleotide sequence: TGTGCCAGCAGTGAAAATCCGGGCACTGAAGCTTTCTTT.

This clone is medium-sized. The gene calls are TRBV6-1 and TRBJ1-5, with TRBD1 matching 9 bases. The CDR3 covers 16 residues. Germline-derived CDR1 and CDR2 are MNHNS and SASEGT. The junction had 7 bases not matched to a gene; V was cut back by 2 bases and J by 5 bases. CDR3 residues: CASSEFLQGADQPQHF. The CDR3 nucleotides are TGTGCCAGCAGTGAATTCCTACAGGGGGCCGATCAGCCCCAGCATTTT.

The chain combines TRBV30 with TRBJ2-7; TRBD1 aligns across 11 bases. In germline, CDR1 is GTSNPN, CDR2 SVGIG (reference sequence). Unmatched junction bases numbered 8, after V lost 5 bases and J lost 2 bases. The CDR3 spans 15 residues. The CDR3 protein is CAWDPGTGGTYEQYF. The CDR3 nucleotides read TGTGCCTGGGACCCCGGGACAGGGGGGACCTACGAGCAGTACTTC.

The chain carries TRBV27 and TRBJ2-3; possibly TRBD1 or TRBD2 for D (5 bases each). This CDR3 is built from 12 residues. Trimming pared 2 bases from V and 5 bases from J, leaving 5 bases between. CDR1 MNHEY and CDR2 SMNVEV come from the germline V gene (reference sequence). As DNA, the CDR3 is TGTGCCAGCAGTTTAGGGGGAGATACGCAGTATTTT. The encoded protein is CASSLGGDTQYF.

This clone was picked up a small number of times. This chain links TRBV6-1 with TRBJ1-4; 7 bases align to TRBD1. Germline V gives CDR1 MNHNS, CDR2 SASEGT. The CDR3 has 15 residues. V dropped 4 bases and J dropped 8; count of bases not matched to a gene: 10. CDR3 protein: CASSGGEGAGEKLFF. The CDR3 bases are TGTGCCAGCAGTGGAGGAGAGGGGGCGGGCGAAAAACTGTTTTTT.

The J gene is TRBJ1-1, the V gene TRBV28; D is unresolved. Germline CDR1 MDHEN, CDR2 SYDVKM. The CDR3 has 14 amino acids. Trimming took off 2 bases at V and 1 base at J, with 8 bases between the two ends. The CDR3 sequence: CASSLTRQNTEAFF. CDR3 DNA sequence: TGTGCCAGCAGTTTAACACGACAGAACACTGAAGCTTTCTTT.

The rearrangement links TRBV7-9 to TRBJ2-1, with TRBD1 matching over 7 bases. V lost 0 bases to trimming and J lost 8 bases; unmatched junction nucleotides: 7. The CDR3 sequence is 15 residues long. Germline CDR1 reads SEHNR; CDR2 reads FQNEAQ (reference sequence). Here the CDR3 reads CASSLAETGSHEQFF. As DNA, the CDR3 is TGTGCCAGCAGCTTAGCCGAGACAGGGTCTCATGAGCAGTTCTTC.

This clone was detected a few times. For the CDR3, the DNA is TGTGCCAGCAGTGAAGAGAGGACAGGGGGAAACATTCAGTACTTC. Translated: CASSEERTGGNIQYF. The chain combines TRBV6-1 with TRBJ2-4; 10 bases align to TRBD1. The CDR3 covers 15 residues. Germline V gives CDR1 MNHNS, CDR2 SASEGT. Losses at the gene ends were 1 base for V and 6 bases for J; bases not matched to a gene: 3.

This clone was found a few times. The gene calls are TRBV9 and TRBJ1-5, with no clear D. CDR3 length: 13 amino acids. The germline V gene encodes CDR1 SGDLS and CDR2 YYNGEE. V lost 0 bases, J lost 4 bases, and 5 bases lay in between. The CDR3 is CASSVDWNQPQHF. CDR3 nucleotides: TGTGCCAGCAGCGTAGACTGGAATCAGCCCCAGCATTTT.

V is TRBV21-1 and J is TRBJ1-1; the table's TRBD1 call for D was not verified on the DNA. TRBV21-1 is given as a pseudogene. The CDR3 runs 17 residues. CDR3 sequence (DNA): TGTGCCAGCAGCAAAGTTTTATTACAGGGGGGAGGGACTGAAGCTTTCTTT. Its translation is CASSKVLLQGGGTEAFF.

J is TRBJ2-7 and V is TRBV7-9; D call uncertain. V lost 5 bases, J lost 5 bases, and 16 bases lay in between. This CDR3 is 14 amino acids long. From germline, CDR1 is SEHNR and CDR2 FQNEAQ (reference sequence). Written as DNA, the CDR3 is TGTGCCAGCAGCACAAACCTCGCTCTCGACGAGCAGTACTTC. Translated: CASSTNLALDEQYF.

The CDR3 coding sequence is TGTGCCAGTAGTCTCTGGACAGAGAACACTGAAGCTTTCTTT. Amino acids: CASSLWTENTEAFF. V gene TRBV19 combines with J gene TRBJ1-1; D possibly corresponds to TRBD1 (6 bases). Germline V gives CDR1 LNHDA, CDR2 SQIVND (reference sequence). The CDR3 runs to 14 residues. The V end lost 5 bases, the J end lost 1 base, and 11 bases lay between the germline ends.

The chain links TRBV27 to TRBJ2-5; 10 bases map to TRBD2. CDR3 size: 17 residues. The J segment lost 4 bases and the V segment lost 0 bases, leaving 8 bases of the junction unmatched. Per germline, CDR1 MNHEY and CDR2 SMNVEV (reference sequence). The CDR3: CASSLSISGGPRETQYF. The CDR3 coding sequence is TGTGCCAGCAGTTTATCGATTAGCGGGGGGCCCCGAGAGACCCAGTACTTC.

The chain joins TRBV5-5 to TRBJ1-5, with D possibly being TRBD1 (5 bases). Per germline, CDR1 SGHKS and CDR2 YYEKEE (reference sequence). V was cut by 1 base and J by 5 bases, with 10 bases left in between. The CDR3 has 14 residues. In DNA, the CDR3 is TGTGCCAGCAGCTTGATGGGACGTGATCAGCCCCAGCATTTT. Encoded protein: CASSLMGRDQPQHF.

This clone was seen only once. In DNA, the CDR3 is TGTGCCAGCAGCGTGGGGGGGGGAGATACGCAGTATTTT. It codes for CASSVGGGDTQYF. The chain employs TRBV9 and TRBJ2-3; the match to TRBD2 covers 7 bases. V shed 2 bases and J 5 bases; nucleotides not matched to a gene: 2. The germline CDR1 and CDR2 sequences are SGDLS and YYNGEE. The CDR3 has 13 residues.

The chain is built from TRBV6-4 and TRBJ2-3; TRBD2 matches 15 bases. Looked up from germline, CDR1 is MRHNA and CDR2 is SNTAGT. This CDR3 spans 16 amino acids. J was trimmed by 4 bases and V by 3 bases; bases with no gene match: 2. The CDR3 DNA is TGTGCCAGCAGTGAAGGGACTAGCGGGGGGTCAGATACGCAGTATTTT. Its protein is CASSEGTSGGSDTQYF.